Listed below are T cell receptor beta chains from one sample, sequenced in a study of post-analysis software for immune sequencing data. TCRdb re-analysed the PCR reads in MiXCR, keeping a single row per CDR3 protein. In the table there are 160,000 or so distinct CDR3 sequences, around 36% of which are singletons. Sequenced here: blood, sampled after autologous hematopoietic stem cell transplantation. All receptors come from a girl between 5 and 17 years old with multiple sclerosis. Both conserved end residues are part of each CDR3. A D gene is named only where the DNA matches it firmly. Size is stated for part of the rows, as once, few or many counts, or as a class when the clone is expanded.

V gene	D gene	clone size	J gene	CDR3 DNA	CDR3 protein
TRBV28	.	.	TRBJ2-7	TGTGCCAGCAGTTTCAGCAGGACCTATACTTACTACGAGCAGTACTTC	CASSFSRTYTYYEQYF
TRBV11-3	.	.	TRBJ2-7	TGTGCCAGCAGCTTAGGCTGGGGAGGCTCCTACGAGCAGTACTTC	CASSLGWGGSYEQYF
TRBV10-3	TRBD1	many	TRBJ1-2	TGTGCCATCAGACCGGCCCTACAGGGGCCCTATGGCTACACCTTC	CAIRPALQGPYGYTF
TRBV20-1	.	few	TRBJ1-1	TGCAGTGTTCTCCCCGAAGGGGGATTAAACACTGAAGCTTTCTTT	CSVLPEGGLNTEAFF
TRBV30	.	.	TRBJ2-1	TGTGCCTGGAGTGTACCCCACAATGAGCAGTTCTTT	CAWSVPHNEQFF
TRBV4-3	.	.	TRBJ2-1	TGCGCCAGCAGCCAAGAGGGGGCGGGTGAGCAGTTCTTC	CASSQEGAGEQFF
TRBV27	.	many	TRBJ1-4	TGTGCCAGCAGGACCTCAGCTGAAAAACTGTTTTTT	CASRTSAEKLFF
TRBV20-1	TRBD2	.	TRBJ2-1	TGCAGTGCCTCGGGACTAGCGGGATGGAGCTCCTACAATGAGCAGTTCTTC	CSASGLAGWSSYNEQFF
TRBV5-1	TRBD1	.	TRBJ2-5	TGCGCCAGCAGCTTGCCCTCCGGGACAGGGTTAGAGACCCAGTACTTC	CASSLPSGTGLETQYF
TRBV7-6	.	.	TRBJ2-7	TGTGCCAGCAGCTTCTCGGCCGCCTACGAGCAGTACTTC	CASSFSAAYEQYF
TRBV9	.	.	TRBJ2-1	TGTGCCAGCAGCGCTGGGGGCCCCTACAATGAGCAGTTCTTC	CASSAGGPYNEQFF
TRBV29-1	TRBD2	.	TRBJ2-7	TGCAGCGTTGAGGGACTAGCGGGAGACCGCTCCTACAATGGGCAGTACTTC	CSVEGLAGDRSYNGQYF
TRBV11-3	TRBD2	.	TRBJ2-3	TGTGCCAGTGGGGCGGGAGCTAGCACAGATACGCAGTATTTT	CASGAGASTDTQYF
TRBV15	TRBD1	few	TRBJ2-3	TGTGCCTCCGGGACAGGGGTTGTAACCACAGATACGCAGTATTTT	CASGTGVVTTDTQYF
TRBV5-6	.	.	TRBJ1-1	TGTGCCAGCAGCTTGTATCGGGCCACCAAACTATTTTTGAACACTGAAGCTTTCTTT	CASSLYRATKLFLNTEAFF
TRBV20-1	.	few	TRBJ1-2	TGCAGTGCTAGAGATCGGGTAGCAGACATAAAATATGGCTACACCTTC	CSARDRVADIKYGYTF
TRBV7-4	TRBD2	few	TRBJ2-7	TGTGCCAGCAGCTTAACTAGCGTCCCCTACGAGCAGTACTTC	CASSLTSVPYEQYF
TRBV20-1	.	.	TRBJ1-6	TGCAGTGCTAGAGATATGCGGAAGTCCTATAATTCACCCCTCCACTTT	CSARDMRKSYNSPLHF
TRBV20-1	.	.	TRBJ1-1	TGCAGTGCTAGACCTATATCCCCGGGAGACCTCTTTCCGAACACTGAAGCTTTCTTT	CSARPISPGDLFPNTEAFF
TRBV12-3/TRBV12-4	.	.	TRBJ1-5	TGTGCCAGCAGCCCACCATATAGCAATCAGCCCCAGCATTTT	CASSPPYSNQPQHF
TRBV4-3	.	.	TRBJ2-5	TGCGCCAGCCTTCCGAGAAGCGTTCCACTAAGGGGAGAGACCCAGTACTTC	CASLPRSVPLRGETQYF
TRBV23-1	.	.	TRBJ2-1	TGCGCCCCCCCCCCGGGGTTCAATGAACAGTTCTTC	CAPPPGFNEQFF
TRBV30	.	.	TRBJ1-2	TGTGCCTGGTGGGGGCCTGTAGCTAACTATGGCTACACCTTC	CAWWGPVANYGYTF
TRBV20-1	TRBD1	.	TRBJ1-2	TGCAGTGCCTCAAGAGCTACAGGGGGCTCTTACGGCTACACCTTC	CSASRATGGSYGYTF
TRBV9	.	few	TRBJ2-1	TGTGCCAGCAGCGTAGATTGGGGCTGGGGTAATGAGCAGTTCTTC	CASSVDWGWGNEQFF
TRBV5-1	TRBD2	.	TRBJ2-4	TGCGCCAGCAGTTCCCTCGGACTAGCGGGAGTATGGTACTTC	CASSSLGLAGVWYF
TRBV6-5	.	.	TRBJ2-2	TGTGCCAGCAGTTACGGCAGGGCGAACACCGGGGAGCTGTTTTTT	CASSYGRANTGELFF
TRBV7-9	.	.	TRBJ1-4	TGTGCCAGCAGCTTAATCAGGGCTGGTGAAAAACTGTTTTTT	CASSLIRAGEKLFF
TRBV28	TRBD2	.	TRBJ2-1	TGTGCCTGCAGTCCTAGCGGGAGCGGCTACAATGAGCAGTTCTTC	CACSPSGSGYNEQFF
TRBV12-3/TRBV12-4	TRBD1	few	TRBJ1-2	TGTGCCAGCAGTCAGGGGGGCGCGTCGGTGGGCTACACCTTC	CASSQGGASVGYTF
TRBV20-1	.	.	TRBJ2-5	TGCAGTGCTAGTAGGGGGGACAGCCAAGAGACCCAGTACTTC	CSASRGDSQETQYF
TRBV24-1	TRBD1	.	TRBJ2-3	TGTGCCACCACCGGGACAGGGGCAACAGATACGCAGTATTTT	CATTGTGATDTQYF
TRBV24-1	TRBD2	.	TRBJ2-5	TGTGCCACCAGTGAATCGGGACTAGCGGGAGAGTACTTC	CATSESGLAGEYF
TRBV28	.	many	TRBJ2-7	TGTGCCAGCTCCACCTATCCCGGATGGAAGATCGAGCAGTACTTC	CASSTYPGWKIEQYF
TRBV14	.	few	TRBJ2-3	TGTGCCAGCAGCCAAGGAACAGGCTTTACAGATACGCAGTATTTT	CASSQGTGFTDTQYF
TRBV6-1	.	.	TRBJ1-4	TGTGCCAGCAGCCGGCCACTCGAGGCTAATGAAAAACGGTTTTTT	CASSRPLEANEKRFF
TRBV10-3	.	.	TRBJ2-2	TGTGCCATCAGTGAGTCGCTCGGGTGCGGGGAGCTGTTTTTT	CAISESLGCGELFF
TRBV7-2	TRBD2	few	TRBJ2-7	TGTGCCAGCAGCTTAGTTGCTAGCGGGAGTTACGAGCAGTACTTC	CASSLVASGSYEQYF
TRBV2	TRBD2	few	TRBJ2-1	TGTGCCAGCAGTGATCCTACCAGCGGGATCGGGAATGAGCAGTTCTTC	CASSDPTSGIGNEQFF
TRBV21-1	.	.	TRBJ2-4	TGTGCCAGCAGGGGTCCGCTTCAGTACTTC	CASRGPLQYF
TRBV10-3	.	.	TRBJ2-5	TGTGCCATCAGTGAGAGACAGCAAGAGACCCAGTACTTC	CAISERQQETQYF
TRBV28	.	many	TRBJ2-1	TGTGCCAGCAGTTTGGAATCCCTGGGCGGATCAATATACAATGAGCAGTTCTTC	CASSLESLGGSIYNEQFF